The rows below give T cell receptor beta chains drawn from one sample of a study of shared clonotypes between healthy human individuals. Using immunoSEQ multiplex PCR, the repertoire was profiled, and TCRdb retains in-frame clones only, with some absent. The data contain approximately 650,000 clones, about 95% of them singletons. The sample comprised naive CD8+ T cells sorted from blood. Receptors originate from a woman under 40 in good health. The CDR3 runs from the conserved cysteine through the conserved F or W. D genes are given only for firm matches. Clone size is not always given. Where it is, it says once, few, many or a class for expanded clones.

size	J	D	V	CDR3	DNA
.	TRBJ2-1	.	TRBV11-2	CASSLEASARGEQFF	TGTGCCAGCAGCTTAGAGGCTAGCGCCCGAGGAGAGCAGTTCTTC
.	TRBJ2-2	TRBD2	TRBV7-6	CASSLALFLAGVEGGTGELFF	TGTGCCAGCAGCTTAGCGCTATTTCTAGCGGGAGTGGAAGGCGGCACCGGGGAGCTGTTTTTT
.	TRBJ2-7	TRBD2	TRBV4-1	CASSQRLAGGYEQYF	TGCGCCAGCAGCCAACGACTAGCGGGAGGGTACGAGCAGTACTTC
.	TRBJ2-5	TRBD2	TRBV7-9	CASSPGLVGETQYF	TGTGCCAGCAGCCCGGGACTAGTGGGCGAGACCCAGTACTTC
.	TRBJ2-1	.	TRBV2	CASGGAGRSSYNEQFF	TGTGCCAGCGGGGGGGCCGGGAGGTCCTCCTACAATGAGCAGTTCTTC
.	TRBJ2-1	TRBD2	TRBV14	CASSQDAGGPRSYNEQFF	TGTGCCAGCAGCCAAGACGCGGGAGGGCCAAGGTCCTACAATGAGCAGTTCTTC
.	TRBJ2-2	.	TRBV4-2	CASSHPDGAGELFF	TGTGCCAGCAGCCACCCGGATGGGGCCGGGGAGCTGTTTTTT
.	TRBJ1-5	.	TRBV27	CASSPTPGQGVNQPQHF	TGTGCCAGCAGTCCAACCCCAGGGCAGGGAGTCAATCAGCCCCAGCATTTT
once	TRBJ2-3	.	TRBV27	CASSPTGAADTQYF	TGTGCCAGCAGTCCCACTGGAGCAGCAGATACGCAGTATTTT
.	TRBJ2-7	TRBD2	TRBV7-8	CASSAQLDIWTSGIGEQYF	TGTGCCAGCAGCGCTCAATTAGATATCTGGACTAGCGGGATAGGAGAGCAGTACTTC
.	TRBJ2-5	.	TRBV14	CASSQGERDKWETQYF	TGTGCCAGCAGCCAAGGAGAAAGGGATAAGTGGGAGACCCAGTACTTC
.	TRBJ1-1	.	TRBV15	CATSRVRGYTEAFF	TGTGCCACCAGCAGAGTCAGGGGATACACTGAAGCTTTCTTT
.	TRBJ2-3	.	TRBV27	CASKTPGGTDTQYF	TGTGCCAGCAAGACACCCGGCGGCACAGATACGCAGTATTTT
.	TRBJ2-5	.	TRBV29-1	CSVEAGGLLETQYF	TGCAGCGTTGAGGCAGGAGGACTTTTAGAGACCCAGTACTTC
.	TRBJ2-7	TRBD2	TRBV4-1	CASSQDRLAGGGYEQYF	TGCGCCAGCAGCCAAGATCGGCTAGCGGGAGGAGGGTACGAGCAGTACTTC
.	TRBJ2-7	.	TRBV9	CASSVVSVGTGEQYF	TGTGCCAGCAGCGTAGTTTCTGTTGGGACTGGCGAGCAGTACTTC
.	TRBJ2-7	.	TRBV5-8	CASSTTGYNEQYF	TGTGCCAGCAGCACAACAGGGTACAACGAGCAGTACTTC
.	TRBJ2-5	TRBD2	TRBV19	CASSTFGLAGEETQYF	TGTGCCAGTAGTACCTTCGGACTAGCGGGAGAAGAGACCCAGTACTTC
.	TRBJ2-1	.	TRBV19	CASSMRRSDSPEQFF	TGTGCCAGTAGTATGAGGAGGTCAGATAGCCCCGAGCAGTTCTTC
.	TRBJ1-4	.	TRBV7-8	CASSLDTPGEKLFF	TGTGCCAGCAGCTTAGACACCCCGGGTGAAAAACTGTTTTTT
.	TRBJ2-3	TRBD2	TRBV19	CASSADTTWTSGPRSGFSTDTQYF	TGTGCCAGTAGTGCCGACACCACTTGGACTAGCGGACCTCGTTCGGGGTTTAGCACAGATACGCAGTATTTT
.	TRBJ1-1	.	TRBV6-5	CATQGMDNTEAFF	TGTGCCACTCAGGGGATGGATAACACTGAAGCTTTCTTT
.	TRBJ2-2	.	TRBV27	CASSYTGTPGELFF	TGTGCCAGCAGTTATACCGGGACCCCCGGGGAGCTGTTTTTT
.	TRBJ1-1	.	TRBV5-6	CASSLFGTLNTEAFF	TGTGCCAGCAGCTTGTTCGGGACACTAAACACTGAAGCTTTCTTT
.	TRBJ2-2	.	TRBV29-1	CSVEDLANTGELFF	TGCAGCGTTGAAGACCTGGCGAACACCGGGGAGCTGTTTTTT
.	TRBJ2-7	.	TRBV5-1	CASSLTGSYEQYF	TGCGCCAGCAGCTTAACAGGTTCCTACGAGCAGTACTTC
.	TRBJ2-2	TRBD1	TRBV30	CAWEVGTANTGELFF	TGTGCCTGGGAAGTCGGGACAGCGAACACCGGGGAGCTGTTTTTT
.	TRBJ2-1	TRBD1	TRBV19	CASSIPLRQGIDEQFF	TGTGCCAGTAGTATTCCCCTGAGACAGGGGATCGATGAGCAGTTCTTC
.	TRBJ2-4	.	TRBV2	CASTSAAGDIQYF	TGTGCCAGCACTAGCGCGGCAGGGGACATTCAGTACTTC
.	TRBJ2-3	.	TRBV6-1	CASSADIISTDTQYF	TGTGCCAGCAGTGCGGACATTATCAGCACAGATACGCAGTATTTT
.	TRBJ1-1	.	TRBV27	CASSLSGAGYTEAFF	TGTGCCAGCAGTTTATCGGGAGCTGGGTACACTGAAGCTTTCTTT
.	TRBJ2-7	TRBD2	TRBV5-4	CASSLGERVGGYEQYF	TGTGCCAGCAGCTTGGGTGAGCGAGTGGGAGGGTACGAGCAGTACTTC
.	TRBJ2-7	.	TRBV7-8	CASSLGDYEQYF	TGTGCCAGCAGCTTAGGGGACTACGAGCAGTACTTC
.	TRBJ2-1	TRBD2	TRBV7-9	CASSLVLAGFPNEQFF	TGTGCCAGCAGCTTAGTTCTAGCGGGGTTCCCCAATGAGCAGTTCTTC
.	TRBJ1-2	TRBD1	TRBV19	CASSMTGGDYGYTF	TGTGCCAGTAGTATGACAGGGGGCGACTATGGCTACACCTTC
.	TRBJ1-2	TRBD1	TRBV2	CASSDRTGLGYGYTF	TGTGCCAGCAGTGACCGGACAGGGCTAGGCTATGGCTACACCTTC
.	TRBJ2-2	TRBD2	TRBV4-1	CASSQSGLAGAAGELFF	TGCGCCAGCAGCCAATCTGGACTAGCGGGAGCGGCGGGGGAGCTGTTTTTT
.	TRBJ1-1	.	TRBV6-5	CASSYSASPNTEAFF	TGTGCCAGCAGTTACTCGGCCAGCCCGAACACTGAAGCTTTCTTT
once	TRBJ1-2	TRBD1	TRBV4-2	CASSQDRRDSNYGYTF	TGTGCCAGCAGCCAAGATCGAAGGGACAGTAACTATGGCTACACCTTC
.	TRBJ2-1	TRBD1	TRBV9	CASSVGGPGGHEQFF	TGTGCCAGCAGCGTAGGAGGTCCAGGGGGTCATGAGCAGTTCTTC
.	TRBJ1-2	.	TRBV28	CASSLVEGAGYTF	TGTGCCAGCAGTTTGGTGGAGGGAGCTGGCTACACCTTC
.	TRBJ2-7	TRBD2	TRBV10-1	CASRTGTSVYEQYF	TGCGCCAGCAGAACCGGGACTAGCGTATACGAGCAGTACTTC
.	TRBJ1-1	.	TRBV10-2	CASSDNLNTEAFF	TGCGCCAGCAGTGACAACTTGAACACTGAAGCTTTCTTT